The rows below give T cell receptor beta chains drawn from one sample of a study of blood T cell repertoires in COVID-19. Sequencing was performed with immunoSEQ multiplex PCR; in TCRdb, only in-frame clones are kept and a portion is missing. The repertoire has 450,000 or so clones, approximately 92% of them found once; the top ten carry approximately 0.9%. Material: peripheral blood. The origin of the receptors is a young man with COVID-19, enrolled during active disease. The CDR3 runs from the conserved cysteine through the conserved F or W. The D gene is left open where the match is weak. Clone size, where shown, is once, few, many, or a class for clones that have expanded.

>-|TRBV6-1|TRBJ1-1|-
CASSDYKEFTEAFF
TGTGCCAGCAGTGATTACAAGGAGTTCACTGAAGCTTTCTTT
>TRBD1|TRBV7-9|TRBJ1-2|-
CASGTGTGTHGYTF
TGTGCCAGCGGAACCGGGACAGGGACCCATGGCTACACCTTC
>-|TRBV6-1|TRBJ2-7|-
CASSEDYGRVKIHEQYF
TGTGCCAGCAGTGAAGATTACGGGCGGGTAAAGATCCACGAGCAGTACTTC
>TRBD1|TRBV14|TRBJ1-1|-
CASRSDRVGTEAFF
TGTGCCAGCAGATCCGACAGGGTAGGCACTGAAGCTTTCTTT
>-|TRBV14|TRBJ2-1|-
CASSQGARVSFFF
TGTGCCAGCAGCCAAGGGGCCAGGGTAAGCTTCTTCTTC
>TRBD1|TRBV4-1|TRBJ2-1|once
CASSQGQGRSYNEQFF
TGCGCCAGCAGCCAAGGACAGGGGAGGTCCTACAATGAGCAGTTCTTC
>TRBD1|TRBV5-4|TRBJ2-2|-
CASSLDTGANTGELFF
TGTGCCAGCAGCTTAGACACAGGGGCGAACACCGGGGAGCTGTTTTTT
>TRBD1|TRBV30|TRBJ2-1|-
CAWSSGTGAGNEQFF
TGTGCCTGGAGCTCCGGGACAGGGGCAGGTAATGAGCAGTTCTTC
>TRBD1|TRBV11-2|TRBJ2-7|-
CASSWLQGAQEQYF
TGTGCCAGCAGCTGGCTGCAGGGGGCGCAGGAGCAGTACTTC
>-|TRBV10-3|TRBJ2-5|-
CAISDWGVQETQYF
TGTGCCATCAGTGATTGGGGGGTCCAAGAGACCCAGTACTTC
>-|TRBV4-1|TRBJ2-3|-
CASSQDHGVMQYF
TGCGCCAGCAGCCAAGATCACGGGGTTATGCAGTATTTT
>-|TRBV5-1|TRBJ2-4|-
CASSLGAGDLAKNIQYF
TGCGCCAGCAGCTTGGGAGCGGGCGACTTAGCCAAAAACATTCAGTACTTC
>-|TRBV11-2|TRBJ1-1|-
CASSSQLRGRLNTEAFF
TGTGCCAGCAGCTCCCAACTCCGCGGGCGGTTGAACACTGAAGCTTTCTTT
>-|TRBV30|TRBJ1-5|-
CAWESQKDQPQHF
TGTGCCTGGGAATCGCAGAAAGATCAGCCCCAGCATTTT
>-|TRBV27|TRBJ1-2|-
CASSFDGGYGYTF
TGTGCCAGCAGTTTCGACGGGGGCTATGGCTACACCTTC
>TRBD1|TRBV7-9|TRBJ2-5|-
CASSPGTGPETQYF
TGTGCCAGCAGCCCCGGGACAGGGCCAGAGACCCAGTACTTC
>-|TRBV5-1|TRBJ2-2|once
CASSLTGGTYTGELFF
TGCGCCAGCAGCTTGACTGGCGGGACCTACACCGGGGAGCTGTTTTTT
>-|TRBV27|TRBJ2-5|-
CASSPGKTQYF
TGTGCCAGCAGCCCAGGGAAGACCCAGTACTTC
>TRBD1|TRBV28|TRBJ1-6|once
CASRQGSSYNSPLHF
TGTGCCAGCCGACAGGGGAGCTCCTATAATTCACCCCTCCACTTT
>TRBD1|TRBV7-6|TRBJ1-4|-
CASSLTGGAREKLFF
TGTGCCAGCAGCTTAACAGGGGGGGCTCGGGAAAAACTGTTTTTT
>TRBD1|TRBV12-3/TRBV12-4|TRBJ2-1|-
CASSWTGGNEQFF
TGTGCCAGCAGCTGGACAGGGGGCAATGAGCAGTTCTTC
>-|TRBV4-1|TRBJ2-6|-
CASSEISGANVLTF
TGCGCCAGCAGCGAGATCTCTGGGGCCAACGTCCTGACTTTC
>-|TRBV27|TRBJ2-5|-
CASSLRGSVETQYF
TGTGCCAGCAGTTTACGGGGGTCTGTTGAGACCCAGTACTTC
>TRBD1|TRBV2|TRBJ1-1|-
CANRTGLFSTEAFF
TGTGCCAACCGGACAGGGCTGTTTTCCACTGAAGCTTTCTTT
>-|TRBV11-2|TRBJ2-1|-
CASSKASGSYNEQFF
TGTGCCAGCAGTAAAGCGTCGGGCTCCTACAATGAGCAGTTCTTC
>TRBD1|TRBV10-2|TRBJ1-2|-
CASSGSGTGRLDGYTF
TGCGCCAGCAGTGGATCCGGGACAGGGAGGTTGGATGGCTACACCTTC
>-|TRBV3-1/TRBV3-2|TRBJ1-2|-
CASSQHSGEVNYGYTF
TGTGCCAGCAGCCAGCATTCAGGGGAAGTTAACTATGGCTACACCTTC
>-|TRBV28|TRBJ1-2|-
CAGSSSGVGYTF
TGTGCCGGCAGTAGTAGCGGTGTTGGCTACACCTTC
>-|TRBV20-1|TRBJ2-1|-
CSATEYNEQFF
TGCAGTGCCACGGAGTACAATGAGCAGTTCTTC